This TCR beta chain appears in the sequencing data of a study of T-cell memory formation after mild COVID-19. Background on the study: Each donor largely had its own TCR clusters. Study results and limitations: The pre-infection memory compartment contained some responding clones, suggesting cross-reactive memory joined. CD4+ contracting clones were mainly CM and EM; CD8+ ones, EMRA. Among clones peaking at day 37 in the second wave, SARS-CoV-2 specificity remained unconfirmed.

In TCRdb, the 5' RACE reads were re-called with MiXCR into one record per CDR3 protein. The sample lists about 190,000 distinct CDR3 sequences; around 16% were seen once. The CDR3 loop spans 11 amino acids. This clonotype was observed a few times. Its antigen is unknown. At one of its ends the junction is not consistent with the germline gene, which may arise from a read error. The sequencing input was PBMCs or a T cell subset sorted from them (not recorded which). This chain connects TRBV12-3 or TRBV12-4 to TRBJ2-2; D tentatively fits TRBD1 or TRBD2 (5 bases each). This clonotype was sampled from an adult woman who had mild COVID-19 (a few samples of this study predate the infection). Cell type and time point are not known. The CDR3 region has the DNA TGTGCCAGCAGGGGACCGGGCCCTACCGTTTTT. Its translation: CASRGPGPTVF.